The rows below give T cell receptor beta chains drawn from one sample of a study of regulatory T cells in long-lasting Graves disease. MiXCR was run by TCRdb on the multiplex PCR reads, yielding one entry per CDR3 protein. This repertoire shows around 360,000 distinct CDR3 sequences, 15% to 20% found once; its top ten account for about 19%. This sample also appeared in a second study, on T cells in Graves' hyperthyroidism and ophthalmopathy.

Specimen: peripheral blood mononuclear cells (PBMCs), collected at new diagnosis, from a patient treated with antithyroid drugs. These receptors came from a woman between 18 and 30 years old with Graves disease. Both conserved end residues are part of each CDR3. A D gene is named only where the DNA matches it firmly. The listing skips clone size in some rows; elsewhere it reads once, few, many or a size class.

cdr3_length clone_size j_call v_call d_call cdr3_nt cdr3_aa
15 - TRBJ2-3 TRBV6-1 - TGTGCCAGCGTGAGGGGACCGGATGGCACAGATACGCAGTATTTT CASVRGPDGTDTQYF
16 many TRBJ1-5 TRBV6-1 TRBD1 TGTGCCAGCGGAACGAGGGGGCGCGGTTCCGGGCAGCCCCAGCATTTT CASGTRGRGSGQPQHF
15 - TRBJ2-1 TRBV10-3 TRBD2 TGTGCCATCACAGCGGGGGGGAGCTCCTACAATGAGCAGTTCTTC CAITAGGSSYNEQFF
13 many TRBJ2-3 TRBV20-1 - TGCAGTGCTAGTGCTGGGGGCACAGATACGCAGTATTTT CSASAGGTDTQYF
16 - TRBJ1-1 TRBV10-2 - TGCGCCAGCAGTGAAGAGGTGAGCAAGTTGAACACTGAAGCTTTCTTT CASSEEVSKLNTEAFF
17 many TRBJ2-1 TRBV5-1 - TGCGCCAGCAGCTCCCCGCAGGGGCGTGTGGAATGGGATGAGCAGTTCTTC CASSSPQGRVEWDEQFF
16 many TRBJ2-5 TRBV2 - TGTGCCAGCAGTGAAGGGCTAGCGACGTACCAAGAGACCCAGTACTTC CASSEGLATYQETQYF
15 few TRBJ1-5 TRBV2 - TGTGCCAGCAGTTTACGTGACAGGATTGATCAGCCCCAGCATTTT CASSLRDRIDQPQHF
16 - TRBJ1-6 TRBV6-1 - TGTGCCAGCAGTGAGATTGCCGGGGGCGCGAATTCACCCCTCCACTTT CASSEIAGGANSPLHF
15 - TRBJ1-1 TRBV4-1 TRBD1 TGCGCCAGCAGCCAAGCGACAGGGGCCGACACTGAAGCTTTCTTT CASSQATGADTEAFF
15 few TRBJ1-6 TRBV28 - TGTGCCAGCAGTTTTTCGAGCTCCTATAATTCACCCCTCCACTTT CASSFSSSYNSPLHF
13 - TRBJ1-5 TRBV29-1 - TGCAGCGTTGGACAGAATAGCAATCAGCCCCAGCATTTT CSVGQNSNQPQHF
12 many TRBJ2-1 TRBV7-6 - TGTGCCAGCAGCTTTCAATACAATGAGCAGTTCTTC CASSFQYNEQFF
16 many TRBJ2-7 TRBV3-1 - TGTGCCAGCAGCCAAGACGCTCCGGCCACCGCCTACGAGCAGTACTTC CASSQDAPATAYEQYF
14 many TRBJ2-1 TRBV11-2 TRBD2 TGTGCCAGCAGAATAGCGGGTTCGGTGAATGAGCAGTTCTTC CASRIAGSVNEQFF
13 - TRBJ2-5 TRBV20-1 - TGCAGTGCTCTTAGCGGTCGTCAAGAGACCCAGTACTTC CSALSGRQETQYF
14 many TRBJ1-2 TRBV7-9 - TGTGCCAGCATGAGGGAGGGGGCTAACTATGGCTACACCTTC CASMREGANYGYTF
16 many TRBJ2-3 TRBV11-2 - TGTGCCAGCAGCTTCTCTCGCGGGGTTAGCACAGATACGCAGTATTTT CASSFSRGVSTDTQYF
15 many TRBJ2-5 TRBV5-1 TRBD2 TGCGCCACCGGACTAGCGGGAGAGGTTGGAGAGACCCAGTACTTC CATGLAGEVGETQYF
15 many TRBJ2-3 TRBV2 - TGTGCCAGCAGTGAGTTGGGAGCCCTCACAGATACGCAGTATTTT CASSELGALTDTQYF
18 many TRBJ2-2 TRBV5-1 - TGCGCCAGCAGCTTGGTAGCGTCGGGGGGCCTGAACACCGGGGAGCTGTTTTTT CASSLVASGGLNTGELFF
13 - TRBJ2-3 TRBV9 - TGTGCCAGCAGCCGCCTGTGGGGAGATACGCAGTATTTT CASSRLWGDTQYF
17 - TRBJ2-5 TRBV3-1 TRBD2 TGTGCCAGCAGGGGACTAGCGGGAGGGCCGGAGAGGGAGACCCAGTACTTC CASRGLAGGPERETQYF
13 many TRBJ2-1 TRBV5-1 - TGCGCCAGCAGGCCGACAGTTAACAATGAGCAGTTCTTC CASRPTVNNEQFF
16 many TRBJ2-3 TRBV2 TRBD2 TGTGCCAGCAGCTTAGTCCCTAGCGGGGGCCTACTAACGCAGTATTTT CASSLVPSGGLLTQYF
15 many TRBJ2-5 TRBV5-1 TRBD2 TGCGCCAGCAGCGACCCGTCAGCGGGAAGGGAGACCCAGTACTTC CASSDPSAGRETQYF
16 - TRBJ2-2 TRBV5-1 TRBD2 TGCGCCAGCAGCTTGGGAGCTAGCGGGAACACCGGGGAGCCGTTTTTT CASSLGASGNTGEPFF
13 - TRBJ2-1 TRBV7-9 - TGTGCCAGCAGCCCCCGGGTGTCCAATGAGCGGTTCTTC CASSPRVSNERFF
13 few TRBJ2-7 TRBV20-1 - TGCAGTGCTAGATTCGGGTTTAACTACGAGCAGTACTTC CSARFGFNYEQYF
15 many TRBJ1-2 TRBV7-9 TRBD1 TGTGCCAGCAGCGAAGGGACAGGGACTAACTATGGCTACACCTTC CASSEGTGTNYGYTF
13 - TRBJ1-1 TRBV30 TRBD1 TGTGCCTGGAGCAGACAGGGGGCAGGTGAAGCTTTCTTT CAWSRQGAGEAFF
13 few TRBJ2-7 TRBV30 TRBD1 TGTGCCTGGAGTGTACAGGGGGCCGACGAGCAGTACTTC CAWSVQGADEQYF
14 - TRBJ1-2 TRBV7-8 - TGTGCCAGCTATGACAGGCGATCTAACTATGGCTACACCTTC CASYDRRSNYGYTF
15 many TRBJ1-2 TRBV7-8 - TGTGCCAGCAGCTTTGATTGGGACAACTACTATGGCTACACCTTC CASSFDWDNYYGYTF
16 many TRBJ2-2 TRBV2 TRBD1 TGTGCCATCCTCTTTGTCACAGGGGGCGATGACGGGGAGCTGTTTTTT CAILFVTGGDDGELFF
15 - TRBJ2-1 TRBV15 TRBD2 TGTGCCACCAGCCGCGATAGCGGGACCCACAATGAGCAGTTCTTC CATSRDSGTHNEQFF
13 - TRBJ2-5 TRBV11-2 - TGTGCCAGCAGTAACCTGAACCCCGAGACCCAGTACTTC CASSNLNPETQYF
14 many TRBJ2-1 TRBV15 TRBD1 TGTGCCACGGCTAGGACAGGGGCCTACAATGAGCAGTTCTTC CATARTGAYNEQFF
13 - TRBJ1-1 TRBV15 - TGTGCCACCAGAGACGGGATGAACACTGAAGCTTTCTTT CATRDGMNTEAFF
14 few TRBJ2-7 TRBV19 TRBD1 TGTGCCAGTCGGGGACAGGGGGCATCCTACGAGCAGTACTTC CASRGQGASYEQYF
15 many TRBJ1-1 TRBV9 - TGTGCCAGCAGCGTAGGTGGCAGTATGAACACTGAAGCTTTCTTT CASSVGGSMNTEAFF
14 few TRBJ2-7 TRBV19 - TGTGCCAGTAGTACGGGCAGGGGGAGGTACGAGCAGTACTTC CASSTGRGRYEQYF
16 many TRBJ2-7 TRBV11-1 TRBD2 TGTGCCAGCAGCTTCGGGACTAGCGGGAGCGGATACGAGCAGTACTTC CASSFGTSGSGYEQYF